These 10 T cell receptor beta chains share one sample of origin, sequenced in a study of cytomegalovirus exposure and HLA in healthy donors. Assay: immunoSEQ multiplex PCR; the TCRdb copy retains only in-frame clones and omits some. The data hold about 150,000 clones, with about 86% observed a single time. Material for sequencing was PBMCs. Every receptor here comes from a human donor in good health.

Here the CDR3 reads CASSRTSGNTGELFF. The CDR3 DNA is TGCGCCAGCAGCCGGACTAGCGGGAACACCGGGGAGCTGTTTTTT. The rearrangement uses TRBV5-1 and TRBJ2-2, with TRBD2 identical over 10 bases. The germline gives CDR1 SGHRS, CDR2 YFSETQ. The CDR3 contains 15 residues. V trimming: 4 bases; J trimming: 1 base; junction bases outside the gene matches: 1.

The CDR3 reads CASSLVTGGSYEQYF. DNA for the CDR3: TGCGCCAGCAGCTTGGTCACAGGGGGCTCCTACGAGCAGTACTTC. The chain has TRBV5-1 and TRBJ2-7; 8 nucleotides match TRBD1. Trimming removed 0 bases from V and 0 bases from J; junction bases left unmatched: 2. The CDR3 covers 15 residues. Germline V gives CDR1 SGHRS, CDR2 YFSETQ.

The chain joins TRBV5-6 to TRBJ1-2; tentatively, D is TRBD1 (5 bases). From germline, CDR1 is SGHDT and CDR2 YYEEEE. CDR3 size: 15 residues. Trimming pared 7 bases from V and 0 bases from J, leaving 16 bases between. CDR3 region: CASEPGSGANYGYTF. The CDR3 DNA sequence: TGTGCCAGCGAACCAGGGAGCGGGGCTAACTATGGCTACACCTTC. Complete variable domain (other parts from reference TRBV5-6 and TRBJ1-2): DAGVTQSPTHLIKTRGQQVTLRCSPKSGHDTVSWYQQALGQGPQFIFQYYEEEERQRGNFPDRFSGHQFPNYSSELNVNALLLGDSALYLCASEPGSGANYGYTFGSGTRLTVV.

The genes are TRBV15 and TRBJ1-2; weak D call: TRBD1 (5 bases). V was trimmed by 0 bases and J by 4 bases, leaving 9 bases between them. The germline V gene encodes CDR1 LNHNV and CDR2 YYDKDF (reference sequence). This CDR3 has 14 amino acids. This chain's CDR3 is CATSREGGGYGYTF. CDR3 bases: TGTGCCACCAGCAGAGAGGGGGGAGGCTATGGCTACACCTTC.

This chain links TRBV7-9 with TRBJ2-1, with D tentatively TRBD2 (6 bases). The CDR3 loop spans 14 amino acids. The germline CDR1 and CDR2 sequences are SEHNR and FQNEAQ (reference sequence). Trimming left V 5 bases short and J 3 bases short, with 11 bases between. In DNA, the CDR3 is TGTGCCAGCAGCCACACGGGACTCTACAATGAGCAGTTCTTC. Its translation is CASSHTGLYNEQFF.

The sample holds a few counts of this clone. This chain links TRBV2 with TRBJ2-7; possible D gene TRBD2, 5 bases. Germline CDR1 is SNHLY and CDR2 is FYNNEI. The V and J ends lost 5 bases and 7 bases respectively, with 12 bases between them. The CDR3 has 12 amino acids. The CDR3 is CASSPTGREQYF. The CDR3 nucleotides read TGTGCCAGCAGTCCGACGGGAAGGGAGCAGTACTTC.

The rearrangement links TRBV28 to TRBJ2-2; 8 nucleotides agree with TRBD1. Unmatched junction bases numbered 5, after V lost 4 bases and J lost 1 base. CDR3 size: 16 residues. In germline, CDR1 is MDHEN, CDR2 SYDVKM. For the CDR3, the DNA is TGTGCCAGCAGTTCAGCCGGGACAGGGAACACCGGGGAGCTGTTTTTT. It translates to CASSSAGTGNTGELFF.

J is TRBJ1-2 and V is TRBV6-6; no firm D call. Germline values: CDR1 MNHNY, CDR2 SVGAGI (reference sequence). V dropped 2 bases and J dropped 3 bases, with 10 bases sitting between them. The CDR3 spans 14 residues. CDR3 protein: CASSYREAHYGYTF. The CDR3 DNA follows: TGTGCCAGCAGTTACAGGGAGGCTCACTATGGCTACACCTTC.

The genes are TRBV14 and TRBJ2-7, with D maybe TRBD2 (6 bases). Trimming cost V 1 base and J 8 bases, with 12 bases left between them. The germline V gene has CDR1 SGHDN and CDR2 FVKESK. The CDR3 loop spans 13 amino acids. CDR3 DNA sequence: TGTGCCAGCAGCCAAGTCGACGGGGGAAAGCAGTACTTC. Translating gives CASSQVDGGKQYF.

The CDR3 is CASRQQGVPYEQYF. Written as DNA, the CDR3 is TGTGCCAGCAGACAACAGGGGGTGCCCTACGAGCAGTACTTC. The rearrangement joins TRBV5-8 to TRBJ2-7; the match to TRBD1 covers 8 bases. Germline assignment: CDR1 SGHTS and CDR2 YDEGEE. Trimming at V came to 5 bases and at J to 2 bases, leaving 6 bases not matched to a gene. This CDR3 spans 14 amino acids.